The source of this T cell receptor beta chain is a study of blood T cell repertoires in COVID-19. Study-wide background: Specimens from acute and convalescent COVID-19 originated in the United States, Italy and Spain. Sample material is recorded as cDNA or gDNA derived from T cells, B-cell-depleted T cells, or PBMCs.

This clone was seen once. As handled by the study authors: For nucleated cells, counts were estimated from reference gene primer amplification. Using immunoSEQ multiplex PCR, the repertoire was profiled, and TCRdb retains in-frame clones only, with some absent. V and J calls and clone size are those listed in that table; D and trimming were worked out from the DNA. The table has around 15,000 clones, approximately 91% seen once. Germline assignment: CDR1 LNHDA and CDR2 SQIVND (reference sequence). V dropped 3 bases and J dropped 0; count of bases not matched to a gene: 7. The CDR3 is 16 residues long.

This clonotype was sampled from a woman aged 70-85 years in a cohort sampled during active or convalescent COVID-19. The sequenced sample consisted of peripheral blood. This chain joins TRBV19 and TRBJ1-1; 7 bases are shared with TRBD1. CDR3 region: CASSMTGTHMNTEAFF. DNA of the CDR3: TGTGCCAGTAGTATGACAGGGACCCACATGAACACTGAAGCTTTCTTT.